This T cell receptor (beta chain) emerged from a study of shared clonotypes between healthy human individuals. Overall study context: Each donor's CD8 memory used one plate, CD8 naive two, each CD4 subset three. Study conclusions and caveats: Clonotypes shared by all four sorted-subset donors had higher generation probabilities than non-shared clonotypes. Expectations were that clonotype sharing among donors would be affected by sequencing depth.

As for this clone: Antigen unknown.

The input for sorted-subset replicate PCRs was around 0.2 ug DNA, tens of thousands of T cell genomes. Assay used: immunoSEQ multiplex PCR; TCRdb lists only in-frame clones, some missing. There are roughly 2.1 million clones in the sample; 85% to 95% occur only once, and more than 1.5% lies in the top ten. V shed 2 bases, J shed 7 bases, and the junction held 3 bases outside the gene matches. This CDR3 spans 14 amino acids. CDR1 and CDR2 (germline): SGHDT, YYEEEE. As defined, naive CD8 cells were CD45RO-negative and positively selected for CCR7, with terminally differentiated effector memory CD45RA+ cells excluded.

The TCR originated in a man aged 18 to 35 in good health. Some clones in this sample may be carry-over from other donors' samples. Sequencing was performed on naive CD8+ T cells from PBMCs. This chain joins TRBV5-6 and TRBJ2-3; 11 bases are shared with TRBD1. CDR3 bases: TGTGCCAGCAGCTTAGGACAGGGGGCACATACGCAGTATTTT. It yields the protein CASSLGQGAHTQYF. Complete variable domain (other parts from reference TRBV5-6 and TRBJ2-3): DAGVTQSPTHLIKTRGQQVTLRCSPKSGHDTVSWYQQALGQGPQFIFQYYEEEERQRGNFPDRFSGHQFPNYSSELNVNALLLGDSALYLCASSLGQGAHTQYFGPGTRLTVL.